Following are 13 T cell receptor beta chains from one sample sequenced in a study of patients and donors after allogeneic stem cell transplantation. TCRdb reprocessed the RT-PCR reads via MiXCR and lists one record per CDR3 protein. Of tens of thousands of distinct CDR3 sequences in the sample, approximately 5.2% are singletons; the top ten hold about 2.8%. The sample taken for sequencing was blood, either unsorted or a sorted T cell fraction (not recorded which). The receptors were sampled from a human donor who was either an allogeneic HSCT recipient or a stem cell or donor lymphocyte infusion donor (not recorded which). It is not recorded whose cells these are; they may come from a transplant donor.

This clonotype was seen many times. In DNA form, the CDR3 reads TGCGCCAGCAGCTTGGCCCCAGATACGCAGTATTTT. The encoded protein is CASSLAPDTQYF. This chain connects TRBV5-1 to TRBJ2-3; D is ambiguous. CDR1 and CDR2 (germline): SGHRS, YFSETQ. V dropped 0 bases and J dropped 4 bases, with 3 bases sitting between them. The CDR3 extends over 12 amino acids. Full variable domain (missing parts from reference TRBV5-1 and TRBJ2-3): KAGVTQTPRYLIKTRGQQVTLSCSPISGHRSVSWYQQTPGQGLQFLFEYFSETQRNKGNFPGRFSGRQFSNSRSEMNVSTLELGDSALYLCASSLAPDTQYFGPGTRLTVL.

Many counts were recorded for this clonotype. The chain uses TRBV4-2 and TRBJ2-2; perhaps TRBD1 as D (5 bases). Germline CDR1 is LGHNA and CDR2 is YNFKEQ. The ends were cut back, 0 bases at V and 13 bases at J, with 15 bases in the middle. The CDR3 length is 14 residues. The CDR3 DNA sequence: TGTGCCAGCAGCCAAGATAGGCGACAGTATTTGCTGTTTTTT. This encodes CASSQDRRQYLLFF.

This clonotype came up many times. This chain joins TRBV27 and TRBJ2-5; D perhaps matches TRBD2 (7 bases). Germline CDR1 MNHEY, CDR2 SMNVEV (reference sequence). V lost 5 bases to trimming and J lost 5 bases, with 21 bases between them. This CDR3 spans 16 amino acids. The CDR3 DNA is TGTGCCAGCAGTAAAGGGACAAGGGAGGGATGGGAGACCCAGTACTTC. It specifies CASSKGTREGWETQYF.

This clonotype was seen many times. V gene TRBV4-1 combines with J gene TRBJ1-2; no clear D gene. V lost 3 bases, J lost 8 bases, and 13 bases lay in between. This CDR3 has 13 amino acids. CDR1 is MGHRA and CDR2 is YSYEKL in the germline V gene. The CDR3 spells CASSHRRSPGYTF. The DNA of the CDR3 is TGCGCCAGCAGCCATCGCAGGTCCCCGGGCTACACCTTC.

This clonotype was observed many times. The chain has TRBV5-6 and TRBJ2-1; possibly TRBD2 for D (6 bases). Trimming removed 4 bases from V and 0 bases from J, with 17 bases in between. Germline-derived CDR1 and CDR2 are SGHDT and YYEEEE. This CDR3 spans 17 amino acids. CDR3 loop: CASSPNLSGGSYNEQFF. The CDR3 DNA reads TGTGCCAGCAGCCCGAACCTTAGCGGAGGCTCCTACAATGAGCAGTTCTTC.

This clonotype came up many times. The chain employs TRBV20-1 and TRBJ1-5; 9 bases are shared with TRBD1. The V and J ends lost 5 bases and 1 base, in that order; junction bases with no gene match: 3. The CDR3 is 14 residues long. Germline assignment: CDR1 DFQATT and CDR2 SNEGSKA (reference sequence). As DNA, the CDR3 is TGCAGTGCTGGGGACAGGGTGAGCAATCAGCCCCAGCATTTT. As protein: CSAGDRVSNQPQHF.

This clonotype has a count of ten or more. The rearrangement links TRBV7-6 to TRBJ2-3, with D possibly matching TRBD1 (5 bases). CDR3 size: 15 residues. From germline, CDR1 is SGHVS and CDR2 FNYEAQ. V was shortened by 3 bases and J by 0 bases, with 10 bases between the two germline ends. The CDR3 sequence is CASSFRTTSTDTQYF. The CDR3 bases are TGTGCCAGCAGCTTTAGGACAACTAGCACAGATACGCAGTATTTT.

There are many counts of this clonotype. The V and J genes are TRBV29-1 and TRBJ2-1; the match to TRBD2 covers 14 bases. The J segment lost 9 bases and the V segment lost 7 bases, leaving 11 bases of the junction unmatched. Germline V gene lookup returns CDR1 SQVTM and CDR2 ANQGSEA. The CDR3 totals 15 residues. The CDR3 DNA follows: TGCAGCGAAATGGCCGGGACTAGCGGGGGTGGTGAGCAGTTCTTC. Translation gives CSEMAGTSGGGEQFF.

This clonotype appeared many times. This chain uses TRBV29-1 with TRBJ1-3; D gene unclear. Germline CDR1 is SQVTM and CDR2 is ANQGSEA. The CDR3 is made up of 14 amino acids. The germline V and J ends were trimmed by 4 bases and 2 bases, with 12 bases remaining between them. The CDR3 sequence is CSVAFGGTGNTIYF. The CDR3 DNA reads as TGCAGCGTTGCTTTCGGAGGTACTGGAAACACCATATATTTT.

Many counts were recorded for this clonotype. The chain is built from TRBV14 and TRBJ1-1, with D unresolved. The CDR3 contains 15 residues. The V and J ends lost 1 base and 0 bases respectively, with 9 bases between them. CDR1 is SGHDN and CDR2 is FVKESK in the germline V gene. The CDR3 nucleotides are TGTGCCAGCAGCCAAGTGGCGGGGATGAACACTGAAGCTTTCTTT. Its protein is CASSQVAGMNTEAFF.

The chain combines TRBV7-7 with TRBJ2-5; D might be TRBD2 (7 bases). CDR1 SSHAT and CDR2 FNYEAQ come from the germline V gene (reference sequence). V was cut by 5 bases and J by 1 base, with 14 bases left in between. The CDR3 is 15 amino acids. The CDR3 here is CASSPRGAAQETQYF. For the CDR3, the DNA is TGTGCCAGCAGCCCCCGGGGGGCAGCCCAAGAGACCCAGTACTTC.

The sample holds a few counts of this clonotype. The chain carries TRBV28 and TRBJ2-7, with 7 bases aligning to TRBD1. This CDR3 has 15 amino acids. The germline CDR1 and CDR2 sequences are MDHEN and SYDVKM. Trimming took 6 bases from V and 4 from J; bases not matched to a gene: 12. Here the CDR3 reads CASRPEGDRRYEQYF. The CDR3 coding sequence is TGTGCCAGCAGGCCCGAGGGGGACAGAAGGTACGAGCAGTACTTC.

This clonotype was seen many times. The chain has TRBV28 and TRBJ2-3; 10 bases fit TRBD1. Germline-derived CDR1 and CDR2 are MDHEN and SYDVKM. The CDR3 length is 17 residues. The V gene end was trimmed by 6 bases and the J gene end by 4 bases; junction bases not matched to a gene: 13. DNA for the CDR3: TGTGCCAGCAGATTCCCTGGGGGACAGGGGCGAGCAGATACGCAGTATTTT. Translation: CASRFPGGQGRADTQYF.